Sequencing of this T cell receptor (beta chain) was carried out in a study of cytomegalovirus exposure and HLA in healthy donors. Study conclusions and caveats: The authors considered a cluster of highly shared sequence variants likely to be a sequencing artifact.

Turning to this clone: The antigen remains unidentified.

PCR was performed using 60 Vbeta and 13 Jbeta primers. This table comes from immunoSEQ multiplex PCR, and its TCRdb copy is limited to in-frame clones, with some not included. The top ten hold 16% of the sample, which has some 88,000 clones, approximately 71% seen once. The specimen sequenced was PBMCs. This clonotype originated in a woman aged 18-35 years in good health and CMV-seropositive.

The CDR3 reads CASSSPGLAGSGELFF. DNA of the CDR3: TGTGCCAGCAGCTCGCCGGGACTAGCGGGATCCGGGGAGCTGTTTTTT. The genes are TRBV13 and TRBJ2-2; 13 nucleotides agree with TRBD2. From germline, CDR1 is PRHDT and CDR2 FYEKMQ (reference sequence). The CDR3 length is 16 residues. After removal of 4 bases from V and 6 bases from J, the junction contained 5 bases not matched to a gene.